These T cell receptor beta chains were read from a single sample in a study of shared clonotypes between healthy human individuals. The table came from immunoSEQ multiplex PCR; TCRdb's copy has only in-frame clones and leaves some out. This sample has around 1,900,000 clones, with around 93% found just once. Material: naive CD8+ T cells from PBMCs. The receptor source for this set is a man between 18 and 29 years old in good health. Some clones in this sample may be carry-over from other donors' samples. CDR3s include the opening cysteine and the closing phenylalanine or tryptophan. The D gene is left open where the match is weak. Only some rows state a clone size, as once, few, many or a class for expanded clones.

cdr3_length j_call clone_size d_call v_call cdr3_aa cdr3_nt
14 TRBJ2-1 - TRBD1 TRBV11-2 CASSSTGIEDEQFF TGTGCCAGCAGCTCGACAGGGATTGAGGATGAGCAGTTCTTC
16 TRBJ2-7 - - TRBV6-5 CASSSRARTPSYEQYF TGTGCCAGCAGTTCGCGGGCGCGAACCCCCTCCTACGAGCAGTACTTC
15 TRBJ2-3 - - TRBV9 CASSALVDTRGTQYF TGTGCCAGCAGCGCCCTGGTGGACACCCGGGGTACGCAGTATTTT
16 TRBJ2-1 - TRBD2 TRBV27 CASSFLSGSSYNEQFF TGTGCCAGCAGTTTCCTGAGCGGGAGCTCCTACAATGAGCAGTTCTTC
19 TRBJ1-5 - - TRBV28 CASSSRGNVGPFSNQPQHF TGTGCCAGCAGTTCAAGGGGTAATGTAGGGCCCTTTAGCAATCAGCCCCAGCATTTT
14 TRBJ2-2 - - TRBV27 CASSLTGSPGELFF TGTGCCAGCAGTTTAACTGGGTCTCCCGGGGAGCTGTTTTTT
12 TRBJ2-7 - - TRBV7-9 CASSSTSYEQYF TGTGCCAGCAGCTCCACTAGCTACGAGCAGTACTTC
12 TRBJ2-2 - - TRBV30 CAWSGATGELFF TGTGCCTGGAGTGGTGCGACCGGGGAGCTGTTTTTT
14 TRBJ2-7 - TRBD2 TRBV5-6 CASSSGLAGYEQYF TGTGCCAGCAGCTCGGGACTAGCGGGTTACGAGCAGTACTTC
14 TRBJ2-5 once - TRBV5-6 CASSLDRGAETQYF TGTGCCAGCAGCTTGGATAGGGGAGCAGAGACCCAGTACTTC
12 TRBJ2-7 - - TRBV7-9 CASSLGREEQYF TGTGCCAGCAGCTTAGGCAGAGAGGAGCAGTACTTC
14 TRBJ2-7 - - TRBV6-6 CASSYLGLKDEQYF TGTGCCAGCAGTTACTTGGGACTCAAGGACGAGCAGTACTTC
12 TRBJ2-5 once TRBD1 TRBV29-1 CSVVDREETQYF TGCAGCGTTGTAGACAGGGAAGAGACCCAGTACTTC